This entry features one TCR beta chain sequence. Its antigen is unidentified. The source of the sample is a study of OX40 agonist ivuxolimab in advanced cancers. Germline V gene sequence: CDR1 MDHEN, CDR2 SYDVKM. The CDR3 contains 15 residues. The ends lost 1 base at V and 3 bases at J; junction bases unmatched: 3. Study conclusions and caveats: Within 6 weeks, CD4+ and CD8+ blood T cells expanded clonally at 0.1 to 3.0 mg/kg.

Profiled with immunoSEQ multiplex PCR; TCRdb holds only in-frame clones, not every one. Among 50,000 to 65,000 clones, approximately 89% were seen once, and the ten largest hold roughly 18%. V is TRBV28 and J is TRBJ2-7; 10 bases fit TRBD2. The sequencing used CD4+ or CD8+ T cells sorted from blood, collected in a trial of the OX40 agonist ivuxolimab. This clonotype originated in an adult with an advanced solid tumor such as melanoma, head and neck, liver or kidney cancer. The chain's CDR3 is CASSLSSGRYYEQYF. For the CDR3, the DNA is TGTGCCAGCAGTTTATCTAGCGGGAGATACTACGAGCAGTACTTC.